The 25 T cell receptor beta chains below all came from one sample that was sequenced in a study of blood T cell repertoires in COVID-19. Some clones are missing from TCRdb's copy, which holds only in-frame ones; the method was immunoSEQ multiplex PCR. The table lists tens of thousands of clones, about 93% of them singletons. Sample: peripheral blood. The receptors here all came from a human donor in a cohort sampled during active COVID-19.

The CDR3, as DNA: TGTGCCAGCAGCGTCGCGGTAACCGGGACTGAAGCTTTCTTT. Its translation: CASSVAVTGTEAFF. The chain recombines TRBV25-1 with TRBJ1-1; D unclear. CDR1 and CDR2 from the germline V gene are MGHDK and SYGVNS. The CDR3 sequence is 14 residues long. V shed 6 bases and J shed 5 bases, with 16 bases lying between them.

The V call is TRBV7-2, the J call TRBJ1-1; D unresolved. The CDR3 is 13 amino acids. Looked up from germline, CDR1 is SGHTA and CDR2 is FQGNSA. V lost 4 bases and J lost 11, with 17 bases in between. CDR3 protein: CASSSRLAAGAFF. DNA for the CDR3: TGTGCCAGCAGCTCCAGACTGGCCGCGGGGGCTTTCTTT. Drawing the rest from reference TRBV7-2 and TRBJ1-1, the complete variable domain is GAGVSQSPSNKVTEKGKDVELRCDPISGHTALYWYRQSLGQGLEFLIYFQGNSAPDKSGLPSDRFSAERTGGSVSTLTIQRTQQEDSAVYLCASSSRLAAGAFFGQGTRLTVV.

This chain connects TRBV6-2 or TRBV6-3 to TRBJ2-2, with a possible D match to TRBD2 (6 bases). Germline CDR1 MNHEY, CDR2 SVGEGT. The ends were cut back, 0 bases at V and 1 base at J, with 12 bases in the middle. The CDR3 loop spans 17 amino acids. CDR3 in amino acids: CASSYSGRGVNTGELFF. CDR3 DNA: TGTGCCAGCAGTTACTCCGGGCGGGGAGTGAACACCGGGGAGCTGTTTTTT.

The chain couples TRBV5-4 to TRBJ2-5; D is perhaps TRBD1 (6 bases). CDR3 length: 13 residues. CDR1 and CDR2 (germline): SGHNT, YYREEE (reference sequence). V shed 6 bases and J shed 5 bases, with 14 bases lying between them. Written as DNA, the CDR3 is TGTGCCAGCATGCTACAGGGTAGCGAGACCCAGTACTTC. Encoded protein: CASMLQGSETQYF. The whole variable domain, filled in from reference TRBV5-4 and TRBJ2-5, reads ETGVTQSPTHLIKTRGQQVTLRCSSQSGHNTVSWYQQALGQGPQFIFQYYREEENGRGNFPPRFSGLQFPNYSSELNVNALELDDSALYLCASMLQGSETQYFGPGTRLLVL.

The genes are TRBV10-2 and TRBJ2-7; 7 bases align to TRBD1. The CDR3 is 13 amino acids. CDR1 is WSHSY and CDR2 is SAAADI in the germline V gene. J was trimmed by 4 bases and V by 4 bases; bases with no gene match: 4. The CDR3 sequence: CASSVEQGYEQYF. The CDR3 DNA reads TGCGCCAGCAGTGTAGAACAGGGGTACGAGCAGTACTTC.

This chain uses TRBV5-5 with TRBJ2-2; 9 nucleotides agree with TRBD1. J lost 6 bases, V lost 3 bases, and 9 bases had no gene match. Germline lookup yields CDR1 SGHKS and CDR2 YYEKEE (reference sequence). CDR3 length equals 16 residues. CDR3 in DNA: TGTGCCAGCAGCTCCCCGGGACAGGGAGTATCCGGGGAGCTGTTTTTT. Protein sequence: CASSSPGQGVSGELFF.

V gene TRBV4-2 combines with J gene TRBJ1-6, with 9 bases aligning to TRBD1. V shed 1 base, J shed 9 bases, and the junction held 4 bases outside the gene matches. The germline V gene has CDR1 LGHNA and CDR2 YNFKEQ. The CDR3 has 15 residues. The CDR3 coding sequence is TGTGCCAGCAGCCAAGGCCTGGACAGGGGTTCACCCCTCCACTTT. It encodes CASSQGLDRGSPLHF.

The gene calls are TRBV9 and TRBJ2-2, with D possibly matching TRBD2 (6 bases). The CDR3 runs 16 residues. The germline V gene has CDR1 SGDLS and CDR2 YYNGEE. V shed 0 bases and J shed 4 bases, with 13 bases lying between them. Written as DNA, the CDR3 is TGTGCCAGCAGCGTAGACTCGCGGGGAGGCACCGGGGAGCTGTTTTTT. Translating it yields CASSVDSRGGTGELFF.

This chain uses TRBV6-5 with TRBJ1-5, with TRBD1 as a possible D gene (5 bases). The V end lost 6 bases, the J end lost 2 bases, and 14 bases lay between the germline ends. This CDR3 has 15 residues. Looked up from germline, CDR1 is MNHEY and CDR2 is SVGAGI. CDR3 nucleotides: TGTGCCAGCAGGGGCTGGGGCGAAGGCAATCAGCCCCAGCATTTT. This codes for CASRGWGEGNQPQHF.

J is TRBJ2-1 and V is TRBV7-3, with 12 nucleotides matching TRBD2. The CDR3 runs to 17 residues. With 1 base clipped from V and 5 bases from J, the junction kept 6 bases outside the gene matches. CDR1 SGHTA and CDR2 FQGTGA come from the germline V gene. The CDR3 here is CASSLNPTSGGHNEQFF. The CDR3 region has the DNA TGTGCCAGCAGCTTAAACCCGACTAGCGGGGGCCACAATGAGCAGTTCTTC.

V is TRBV27 and J is TRBJ1-3; D remains ambiguous. Germline loops: CDR1 MNHEY, CDR2 SMNVEV (reference sequence). This CDR3 has 18 amino acids. V was trimmed by 2 bases and J by 0 bases, leaving 17 bases between them. In DNA, the CDR3 is TGTGCCAGCAGTTTAAGGTTCAGCCAGGTGGTCTCTGGAAACACCATATATTTT. Translation: CASSLRFSQVVSGNTIYF.

This clone was observed a handful of times. Other DNA sequences within the sample encode an identical CDR3. V and J are TRBV5-4 and TRBJ2-1; 10 bases agree with TRBD2. After removal of 4 bases from V and 10 bases from J, the junction contained 5 bases not matched to a gene. The CDR3 runs 13 residues. CDR1 is SGHNT and CDR2 is YYREEE in the germline V gene (reference sequence). DNA for the CDR3: TGTGCCAGCAGCCCCGGGACTAGCGACGAGCAGTTCTTC. Translation gives CASSPGTSDEQFF.

There are a few counts of this clone. V usage is TRBV6-2 or TRBV6-3 and J usage is TRBJ2-2, with TRBD1 identical over 8 bases. This CDR3 contains 14 residues. V was clipped by 6 bases and J by 4 bases; unmatched bases: 4. Germline assignment: CDR1 MNHEY and CDR2 SVGEGT. CDR3 bases: TGTGCCAGCAGCCCAGGGGGCGTCACCGGGGAGCTGTTTTTT. Amino acids: CASSPGGVTGELFF.

The rearrangement joins TRBV5-6 to TRBJ1-6; no reliable D call. The CDR3 is 14 residues long. V was clipped by 0 bases and J by 8 bases, with 9 bases between them. The germline CDR1 and CDR2 sequences are SGHDT and YYEEEE. CDR3 amino acids: CASSLGPRDSPLHF. CDR3 in DNA: TGTGCCAGCAGCTTGGGTCCGAGGGATTCACCCCTCCACTTT.

V gene TRBV6-2 or TRBV6-3 combines with J gene TRBJ1-5; D perhaps matches TRBD1 (6 bases). In germline, CDR1 is MNHEY, CDR2 SVGEGT. V lost 1 base and J lost 1, with 8 bases in between. This CDR3 region has 15 residues. CDR3 sequence (DNA): TGTGCCAGCAGTTACTTCGGACAGAGCAATCAGCCCCAGCATTTT. Translated: CASSYFGQSNQPQHF.

This chain links TRBV5-1 with TRBJ1-2, with D possibly TRBD1 on 6 matching bases. V lost 4 bases, J lost 4 bases, and 8 bases lay in between. The CDR3 has 12 residues. Germline lookup yields CDR1 SGHRS and CDR2 YFSETQ. In nucleotides, the CDR3 is TGCGCCAGCAGCCAGGACAGCTATGGCTACACCTTC. Residues: CASSQDSYGYTF.

This clone is labeled as medium-sized (0.01 to 0.1%). This sequence joins TRBV9 and TRBJ1-3, with no clear D. V dropped 3 bases and J dropped 0 bases, with 4 bases sitting between them. The CDR3 contains 13 residues. Germline CDR1 is SGDLS and CDR2 is YYNGEE. CDR3 bases: TGTGCCAGCAGCGCCAGCTCTGGAAACACCATATATTTT. Translated: CASSASSGNTIYF.

The V and J genes are TRBV10-3 and TRBJ1-1; 8 nucleotides agree with TRBD1. The trim removed 0 bases at V and 2 bases at J, leaving 2 bases unmatched. Germline assignment: CDR1 ENHRY and CDR2 SYGVKD. CDR3 length: 15 residues. CDR3: CAISESDRANTEAFF. Written as DNA, the CDR3 is TGTGCCATCAGTGAGTCGGACAGGGCTAACACTGAAGCTTTCTTT.

The chain joins TRBV5-5 to TRBJ1-3; TRBD1 might be the D (6 bases). V was cut by 4 bases and J by 4 bases, with 15 bases left in between. CDR3 size: 15 residues. CDR1 and CDR2 (germline): SGHKS, YYEKEE (reference sequence). The DNA for the CDR3 is TGTGCCAGCAGCGAAATGACAGGTTGGGGAAACACCATATATTTT. This sequence encodes CASSEMTGWGNTIYF.

The rearrangement joins TRBV11-2 to TRBJ2-1, with 11 bases identical to TRBD2. The CDR3 is 17 amino acids. Per germline, CDR1 SGHAT and CDR2 FQNNGV. V was pared by 5 bases and J by 6 bases, with 12 bases of the junction left unmatched. The CDR3 sequence is CASSRTSGGRLINEQFF. The CDR3 DNA reads TGTGCCAGCAGCCGTACTAGCGGGGGTCGCTTGATCAATGAGCAGTTCTTC.

This chain links TRBV11-1 with TRBJ2-5, with a weak D call TRBD1 (6 bases). The CDR3 loop spans 14 amino acids. The germline V gene encodes CDR1 SGHAT and CDR2 FQDESV (reference sequence). Trimming pared 5 bases from V and 3 bases from J, leaving 13 bases between. CDR3 nucleotide sequence: TGTGCCAGCAGCCCCCCGGGGACAAAAGAGACCCAGTACTTC. It yields the protein CASSPPGTKETQYF.

The rearrangement uses TRBV7-2 and TRBJ1-1; TRBD1 matches 9 bases. The CDR3 sequence is 15 residues long. V was pared by 5 bases and J by 7 bases, with 11 bases of the junction left unmatched. In germline, CDR1 is SGHTA, CDR2 FQGNSA. The chain's CDR3 is CASSVQQGARGEAFF. CDR3 DNA sequence: TGTGCCAGCAGCGTACAACAGGGGGCGCGGGGTGAAGCTTTCTTT.

The chain has TRBV7-3 and TRBJ2-5; TRBD1 matches 9 bases. The CDR3 consists of 15 residues. Trimming cost V 5 bases and J 3 bases; bases outside gene matches: 7. The germline V gene has CDR1 SGHTA and CDR2 FQGTGA. The CDR3 loop reads CASSAWDRVKETQYF. In DNA, the CDR3 is TGTGCCAGCAGCGCCTGGGACAGGGTGAAAGAGACCCAGTACTTC.

This chain connects TRBV4-3 to TRBJ1-1; D uncertain. This CDR3 is 13 amino acids long. V lost 0 bases to trimming and J lost 7 bases, with 9 bases between them. In germline, CDR1 is LGHNA, CDR2 YSLEER. CDR3 in amino acids: CASSQDRSGEAFF. In nucleotides, the CDR3 is TGCGCCAGCAGCCAAGATCGGAGTGGTGAAGCTTTCTTT.

This clone was found once. The CDR3 coding sequence is TGTGCCAGCAGCTCTTCGGTTAGCGGGGGTTATAATGAGCAGTTCTTC. It is translated as CASSSSVSGGYNEQFF. The rearrangement links TRBV11-2 to TRBJ2-1, with 9 bases that match TRBD2. The V gene's germline CDR1 is SGHAT and CDR2 FQNNGV. J gave up 7 bases and V 4 bases, and 11 bases lay outside the gene matches. CDR3 length: 16 amino acids.